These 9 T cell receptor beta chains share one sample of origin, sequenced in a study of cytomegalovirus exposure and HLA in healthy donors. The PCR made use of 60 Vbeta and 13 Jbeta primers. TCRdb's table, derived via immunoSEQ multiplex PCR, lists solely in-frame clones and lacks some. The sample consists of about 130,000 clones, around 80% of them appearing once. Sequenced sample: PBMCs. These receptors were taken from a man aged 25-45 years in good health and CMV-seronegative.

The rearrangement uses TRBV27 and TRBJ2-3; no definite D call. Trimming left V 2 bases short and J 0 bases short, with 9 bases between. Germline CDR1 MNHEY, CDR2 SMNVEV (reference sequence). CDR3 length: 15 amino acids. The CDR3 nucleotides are TGTGCCAGCAGTTTACTAGGTCGAAGCACAGATACGCAGTATTTT. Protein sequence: CASSLLGRSTDTQYF.

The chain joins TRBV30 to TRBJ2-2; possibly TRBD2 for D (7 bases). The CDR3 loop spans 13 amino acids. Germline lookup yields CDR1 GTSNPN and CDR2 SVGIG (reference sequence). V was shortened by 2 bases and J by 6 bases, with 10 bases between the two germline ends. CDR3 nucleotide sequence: TGTGCCTGGAGTCTAGGGGGGGCCGGGGAGCTGTTTTTT. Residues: CAWSLGGAGELFF.

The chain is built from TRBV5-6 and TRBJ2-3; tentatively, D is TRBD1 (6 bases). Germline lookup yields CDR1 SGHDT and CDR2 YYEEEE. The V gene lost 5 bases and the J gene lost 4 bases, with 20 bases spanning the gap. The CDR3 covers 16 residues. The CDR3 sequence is CASRSDFDRLPDTQYF. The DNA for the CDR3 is TGTGCCAGCAGGTCTGACTTCGACAGGCTGCCAGATACGCAGTATTTT.

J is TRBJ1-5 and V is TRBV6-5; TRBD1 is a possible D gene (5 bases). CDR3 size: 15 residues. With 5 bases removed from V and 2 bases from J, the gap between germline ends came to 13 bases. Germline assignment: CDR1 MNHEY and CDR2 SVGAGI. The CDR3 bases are TGTGCCAGCAGTATTACCGGGGGGGGCAATCAGCCCCAGCATTTT. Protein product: CASSITGGGNQPQHF.

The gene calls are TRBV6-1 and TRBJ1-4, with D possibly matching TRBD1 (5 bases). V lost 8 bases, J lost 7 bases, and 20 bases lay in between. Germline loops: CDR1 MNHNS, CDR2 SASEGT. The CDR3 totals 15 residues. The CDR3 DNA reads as TGTGCCAGCGGGGGAGGGAAACGTGGAAGTGAAAAACTGTTTTTT. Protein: CASGGGKRGSEKLFF.

CDR3: CASKYSNEQYF. In DNA form, the CDR3 reads TGTGCCAGCAAATACAGCAACGAGCAGTACTTC. This chain uses TRBV28 with TRBJ2-7; D is undetermined. V shed 7 bases and J shed 5 bases, with 9 bases lying between them. In germline, CDR1 is MDHEN, CDR2 SYDVKM. The CDR3 totals 11 residues. The full variable domain, completed using reference TRBV28 and TRBJ2-7, is DVKVTQSSRYLVKRTGEKVFLECVQDMDHENMFWYRQDPGLGLRLIYFSYDVKMKEKGDIPEGYSVSREKKERFSLILESASTNQTSMYLCASKYSNEQYFGPGTRLTVT.

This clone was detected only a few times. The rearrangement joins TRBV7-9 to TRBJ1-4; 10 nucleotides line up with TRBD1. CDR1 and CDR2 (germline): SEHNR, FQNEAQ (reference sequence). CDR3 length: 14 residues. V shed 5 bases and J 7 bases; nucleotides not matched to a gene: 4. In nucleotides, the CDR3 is TGTGCCAGCAGCCCGGGGGACAGGGGTGAAAAACTGTTTTTT. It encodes CASSPGDRGEKLFF.

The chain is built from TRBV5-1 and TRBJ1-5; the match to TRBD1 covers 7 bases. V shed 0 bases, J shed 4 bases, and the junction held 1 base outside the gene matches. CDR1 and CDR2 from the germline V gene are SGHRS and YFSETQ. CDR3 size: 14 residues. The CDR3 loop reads CASSLGTGNQPQHF. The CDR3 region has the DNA TGCGCCAGCAGCTTGGGGACAGGAAATCAGCCCCAGCATTTT.

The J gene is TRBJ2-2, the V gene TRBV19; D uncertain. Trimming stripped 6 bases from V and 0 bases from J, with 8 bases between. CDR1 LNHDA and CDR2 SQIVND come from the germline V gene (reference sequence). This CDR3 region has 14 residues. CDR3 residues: CASRMAPNTGELFF. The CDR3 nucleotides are TGTGCCAGTAGAATGGCCCCGAACACCGGGGAGCTGTTTTTT.